This passage covers 10 T cell receptor beta chains from one sample sequenced in a study of blood T cell repertoires in COVID-19. Assay: immunoSEQ multiplex PCR; the TCRdb copy retains only in-frame clones and omits some. The data contain 470,000 or so clones, 85% to 90% of them singletons. The sequenced material came from peripheral blood. Receptors originate from a woman aged 30 to 39 with acute or convalescent COVID-19.

This chain uses TRBV12-3 or TRBV12-4 with TRBJ2-2, with D hard to call. Trimming left V 4 bases short and J 6 bases short, with 6 bases between. This CDR3 region has 12 residues. This CDR3 reads CASSYRAGELFF. The CDR3 DNA reads as TGTGCCAGCAGTTATCGGGCCGGGGAGCTGTTTTTT.

The chain carries TRBV29-1 and TRBJ1-1; D gene unclear. CDR1 is SQVTM, CDR2 ANQGSEA, per germline. The length of the CDR3 is 13 residues. The V gene lost 4 bases and the J gene lost 0 bases, with 9 bases spanning the gap. The CDR3 spells CSVALRVNTEAFF. CDR3 DNA sequence: TGCAGCGTTGCTCTACGGGTGAACACTGAAGCTTTCTTT.

The rearrangement links TRBV6-4 to TRBJ1-1; D call uncertain. CDR3 length: 13 residues. Germline values: CDR1 MRHNA, CDR2 SNTAGT. Trimming cost V 0 bases and J 1 base, with 3 bases left between them. The CDR3 is CASSDSQNTEAFF. The CDR3 DNA reads TGTGCCAGCAGTGACTCACAGAACACTGAAGCTTTCTTT.

About this clone itself: This specimen includes other DNA sequences encoding the same CDR3. V is TRBV7-2 and J is TRBJ2-3; perhaps TRBD1 as D (6 bases). Germline assignment: CDR1 SGHTA and CDR2 FQGNSA. CDR3 length: 14 amino acids. V dropped 3 bases and J dropped 4 bases, with 11 bases sitting between them. The CDR3: CASSLSGGADTQYF. The CDR3 nucleotides read TGTGCCAGCAGCTTGAGTGGGGGCGCAGATACGCAGTATTTT.

The V gene is TRBV30, the J gene TRBJ1-4; unclear D gene. Per the germline V gene, CDR1 is GTSNPN and CDR2 is SVGIG (reference sequence). This CDR3 contains 21 residues. With 2 bases removed from V and 7 bases from J, the gap between germline ends came to 35 bases. The CDR3 here is CAWSQYVVIGRQQRASEKLFF. The CDR3 DNA follows: TGTGCCTGGAGTCAGTACGTCGTGATTGGGCGACAACAGAGGGCCAGTGAAAAACTGTTTTTT. Full variable domain (rest looked up from reference TRBV30 and TRBJ1-4): SQTIHQWPATLVQPVGSPLSLECTVEGTSNPNLYWYRQAAGRGLQLLFYSVGIGQISSEVPQNLSASRPQDRQFILSSKKLLLSDSGFYLCAWSQYVVIGRQQRASEKLFFGSGTQLSVL.

The rearrangement joins TRBV10-3 to TRBJ1-4, with 8 bases lining up with TRBD1. V was clipped by 3 bases and J by 10 bases; unmatched bases: 1. Germline V CDR1 and CDR2: ENHRY, SYGVKD. The CDR3 loop spans 12 amino acids. The CDR3 loop reads CAISDTGGKLFF. The CDR3 DNA sequence: TGTGCCATCAGTGATACAGGGGGAAAACTGTTTTTT.

The rearrangement links TRBV7-9 to TRBJ2-5; a weak D match, TRBD1 (5 bases). The V and J ends lost 5 bases and 3 bases respectively, with 19 bases between them. CDR1 is SEHNR, CDR2 FQNEAQ, per germline (reference sequence). The CDR3 length is 16 residues. CDR3 nucleotide sequence: TGTGCCAGCAGCCCTGATTTGCGACAGAAGAAAGAGACCCAGTACTTC. It codes for CASSPDLRQKKETQYF.

The V call is TRBV7-3, the J call TRBJ2-7; 9 nucleotides line up with TRBD1. V was clipped by 4 bases and J by 6 bases; unmatched bases: 7. The germline V gene encodes CDR1 SGHTA and CDR2 FQGTGA. The length of the CDR3 is 14 residues. CDR3 DNA sequence: TGTGCCAGCAGCTCCACAGGGGGCACGGGCGAGCAGTACTTC. It is translated as CASSSTGGTGEQYF. The full variable domain, completed using reference TRBV7-3 and TRBJ2-7, is GAGVSQTPSNKVTEKGKYVELRCDPISGHTALYWYRQSLGQGPEFLIYFQGTGAADDSGLPNDRFFAVRPEGSVSTLKIQRTERGDSAVYLCASSSTGGTGEQYFGPGTRLTVT.

This chain links TRBV19 with TRBJ1-1; tentatively, D is TRBD1 (5 bases). V dropped 3 bases and J dropped 4 bases, with 15 bases sitting between them. Per the germline V gene, CDR1 is LNHDA and CDR2 is SQIVND (reference sequence). The CDR3 totals 15 residues. The CDR3 is CASSIRSDISTEAFF. CDR3 bases: TGTGCCAGTAGTATCCGATCGGACATTTCCACTGAAGCTTTCTTT.

This rearrangement joins TRBV2 to TRBJ1-1; D not resolved. Trimming removed 6 bases from V and 1 base from J, with 6 bases in between. CDR1 and CDR2 from the germline V gene are SNHLY and FYNNEI. This CDR3 is 12 amino acids long. CDR3 region: CASRQPNTEAFF. CDR3 nucleotides: TGTGCCAGCAGACAGCCGAACACTGAAGCTTTCTTT.